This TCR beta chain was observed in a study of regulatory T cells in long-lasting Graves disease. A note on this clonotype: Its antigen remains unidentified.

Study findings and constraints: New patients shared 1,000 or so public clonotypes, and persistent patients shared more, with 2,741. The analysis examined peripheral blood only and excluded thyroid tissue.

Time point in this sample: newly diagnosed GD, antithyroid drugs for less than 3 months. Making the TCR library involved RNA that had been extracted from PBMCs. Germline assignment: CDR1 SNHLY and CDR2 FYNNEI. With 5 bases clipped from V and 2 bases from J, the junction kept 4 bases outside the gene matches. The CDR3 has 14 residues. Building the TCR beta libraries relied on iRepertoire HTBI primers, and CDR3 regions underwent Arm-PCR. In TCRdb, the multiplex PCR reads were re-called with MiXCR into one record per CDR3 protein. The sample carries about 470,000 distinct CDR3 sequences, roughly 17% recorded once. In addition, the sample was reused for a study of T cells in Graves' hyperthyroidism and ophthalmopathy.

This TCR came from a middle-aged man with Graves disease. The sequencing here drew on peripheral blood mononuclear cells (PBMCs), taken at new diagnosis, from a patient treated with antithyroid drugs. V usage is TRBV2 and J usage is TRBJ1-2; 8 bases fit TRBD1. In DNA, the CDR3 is TGTGCCAGCAGTAAGGACAGGGCAAACTATGGCTACACCTTC. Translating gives CASSKDRANYGYTF.